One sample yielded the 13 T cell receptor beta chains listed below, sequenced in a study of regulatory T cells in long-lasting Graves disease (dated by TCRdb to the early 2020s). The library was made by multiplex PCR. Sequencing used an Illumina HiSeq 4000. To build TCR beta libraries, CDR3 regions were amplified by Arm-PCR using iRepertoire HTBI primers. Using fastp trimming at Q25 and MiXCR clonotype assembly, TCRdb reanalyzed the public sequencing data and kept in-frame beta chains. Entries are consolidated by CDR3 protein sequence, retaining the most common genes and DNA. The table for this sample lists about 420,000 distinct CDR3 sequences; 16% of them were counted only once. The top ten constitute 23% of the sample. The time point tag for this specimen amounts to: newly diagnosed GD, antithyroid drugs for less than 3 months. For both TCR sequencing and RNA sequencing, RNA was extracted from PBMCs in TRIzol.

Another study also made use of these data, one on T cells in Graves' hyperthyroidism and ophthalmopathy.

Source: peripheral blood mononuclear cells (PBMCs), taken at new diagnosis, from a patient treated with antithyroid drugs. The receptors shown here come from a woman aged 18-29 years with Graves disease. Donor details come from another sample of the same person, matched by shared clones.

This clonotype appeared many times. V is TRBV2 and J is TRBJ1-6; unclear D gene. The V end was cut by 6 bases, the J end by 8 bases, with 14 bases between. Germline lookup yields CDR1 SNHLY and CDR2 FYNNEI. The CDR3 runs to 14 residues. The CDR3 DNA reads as TGTGCCAGCAGACCGACCACCGGGGATTCACCCCTCCACTTT. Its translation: CASRPTTGDSPLHF.

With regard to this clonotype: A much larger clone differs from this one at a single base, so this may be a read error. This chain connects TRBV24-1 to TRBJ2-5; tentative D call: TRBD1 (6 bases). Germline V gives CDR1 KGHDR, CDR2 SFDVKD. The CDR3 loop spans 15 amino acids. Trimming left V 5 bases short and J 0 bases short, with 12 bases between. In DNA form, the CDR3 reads TGTGCCACCAGTGGAGAGGGGGAGTACCAAGAGACCCAGTACTTC. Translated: CATSGEGEYQETQYF.

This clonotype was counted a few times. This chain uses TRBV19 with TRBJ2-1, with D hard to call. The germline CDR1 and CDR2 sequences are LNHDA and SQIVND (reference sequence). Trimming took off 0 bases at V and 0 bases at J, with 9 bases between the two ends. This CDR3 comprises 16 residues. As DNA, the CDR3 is TGTGCCAGTAGTATAGATATAGGGTTCTCCTACAATGAGCAGTTCTTC. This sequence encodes CASSIDIGFSYNEQFF.

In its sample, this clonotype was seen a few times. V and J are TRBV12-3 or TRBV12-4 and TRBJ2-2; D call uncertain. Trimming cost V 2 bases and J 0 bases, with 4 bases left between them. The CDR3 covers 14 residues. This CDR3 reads CASSLYANTGELFF. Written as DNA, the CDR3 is TGTGCCAGCAGTTTATACGCGAACACCGGGGAGCTGTTTTTT.

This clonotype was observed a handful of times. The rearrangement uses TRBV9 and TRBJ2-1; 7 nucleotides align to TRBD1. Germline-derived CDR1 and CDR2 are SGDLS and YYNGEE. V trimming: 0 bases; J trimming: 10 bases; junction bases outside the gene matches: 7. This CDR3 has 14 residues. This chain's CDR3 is CASSVGSRGQEQFF. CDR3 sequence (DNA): TGTGCCAGCAGCGTAGGTTCGAGGGGGCAGGAGCAGTTCTTC.

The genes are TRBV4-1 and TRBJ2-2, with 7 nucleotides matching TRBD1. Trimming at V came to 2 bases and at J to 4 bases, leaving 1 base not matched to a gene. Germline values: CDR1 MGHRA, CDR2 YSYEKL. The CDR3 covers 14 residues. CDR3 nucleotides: TGCGCCAGCAGCCAATACAGGGGCACCGGGGAGCTGTTTTTT. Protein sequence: CASSQYRGTGELFF.

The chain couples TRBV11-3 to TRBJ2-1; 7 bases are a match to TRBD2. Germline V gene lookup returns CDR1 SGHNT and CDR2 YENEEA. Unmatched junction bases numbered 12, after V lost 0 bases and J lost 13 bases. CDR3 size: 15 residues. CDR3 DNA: TGTGCCAGCAGCTTAGATCTGGCGGGAGCTGTCAAACAGTTCTTC. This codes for CASSLDLAGAVKQFF.

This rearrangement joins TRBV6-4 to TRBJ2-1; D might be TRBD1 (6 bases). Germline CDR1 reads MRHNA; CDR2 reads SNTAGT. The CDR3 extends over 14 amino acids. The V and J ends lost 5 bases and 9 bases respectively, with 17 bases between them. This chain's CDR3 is CASSTHRAVGEQFF. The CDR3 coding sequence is TGTGCCAGCAGTACTCACAGGGCGGTTGGTGAGCAGTTCTTC.

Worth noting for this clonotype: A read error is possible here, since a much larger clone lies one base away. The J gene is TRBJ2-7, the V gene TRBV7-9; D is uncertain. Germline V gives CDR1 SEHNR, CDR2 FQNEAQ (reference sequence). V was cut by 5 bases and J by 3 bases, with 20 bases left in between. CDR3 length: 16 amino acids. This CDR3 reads CASSQSAKPPLYEQYF. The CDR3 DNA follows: TGTGCCAGCAGCCAGTCCGCTAAACCCCCGCTCTACGAGCAGTACTTC. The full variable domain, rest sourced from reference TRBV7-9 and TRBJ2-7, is DTGVSQNPRHKITKRGQNVTFRCDPISEHNRLYWYRQTLGQGPEFLTYFQNEAQLEKSRLLSDRFSAERPKGSFSTLEIQRTEQGDSAMYLCASSQSAKPPLYEQYFGPGTRLTVT.

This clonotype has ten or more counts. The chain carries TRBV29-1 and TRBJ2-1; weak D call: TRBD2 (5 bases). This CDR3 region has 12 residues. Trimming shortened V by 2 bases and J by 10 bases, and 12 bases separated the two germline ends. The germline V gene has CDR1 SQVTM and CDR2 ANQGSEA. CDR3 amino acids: CSVEFLAREQFF. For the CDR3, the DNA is TGCAGCGTTGAATTCCTAGCCAGGGAGCAGTTCTTC.

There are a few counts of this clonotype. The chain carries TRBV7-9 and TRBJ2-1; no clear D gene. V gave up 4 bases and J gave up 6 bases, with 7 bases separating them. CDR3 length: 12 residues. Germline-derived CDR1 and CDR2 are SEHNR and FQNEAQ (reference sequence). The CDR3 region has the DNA TGTGCCAGCAGCTGGAGCTCCAATGAGCAGTTCTTC. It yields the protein CASSWSSNEQFF.

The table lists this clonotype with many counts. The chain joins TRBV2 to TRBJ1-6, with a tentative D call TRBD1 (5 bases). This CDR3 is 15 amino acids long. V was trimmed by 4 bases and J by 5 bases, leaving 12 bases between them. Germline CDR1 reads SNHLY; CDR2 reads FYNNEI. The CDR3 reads CASSARQGDNSPLHF. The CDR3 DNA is TGTGCCAGCAGTGCCCGGCAGGGAGATAATTCACCCCTCCACTTT.

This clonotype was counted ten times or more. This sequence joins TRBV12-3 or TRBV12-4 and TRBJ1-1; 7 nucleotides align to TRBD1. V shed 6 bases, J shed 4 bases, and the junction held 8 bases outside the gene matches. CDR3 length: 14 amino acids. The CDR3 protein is CASRAPTGTTEAFF. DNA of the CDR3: TGTGCCAGCAGAGCCCCGACAGGGACCACTGAAGCTTTCTTT.